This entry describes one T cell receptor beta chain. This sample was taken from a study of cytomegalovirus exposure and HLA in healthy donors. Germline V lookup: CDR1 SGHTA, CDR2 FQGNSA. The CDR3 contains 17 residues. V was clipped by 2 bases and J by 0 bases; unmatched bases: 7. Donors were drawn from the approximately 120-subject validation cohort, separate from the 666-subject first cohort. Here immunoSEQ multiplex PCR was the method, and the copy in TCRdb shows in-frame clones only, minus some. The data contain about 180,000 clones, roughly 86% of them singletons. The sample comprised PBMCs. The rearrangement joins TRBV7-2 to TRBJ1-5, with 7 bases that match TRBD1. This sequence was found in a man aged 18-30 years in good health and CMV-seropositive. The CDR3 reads CASSLIGTAYSNQPQHF. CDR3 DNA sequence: TGTGCCAGCAGCTTAATAGGGACAGCTTATAGCAATCAGCCCCAGCATTTT.